This T cell receptor beta chain is from a study of blood T cell repertoires in COVID-19. Study-level background: The cDNA or gDNA used as material had been derived from T cells, B-cell-depleted T cells, or PBMCs.

The germline V gene encodes CDR1 GTSNPN and CDR2 SVGIG (reference sequence). V was shortened by 5 bases and J by 5 bases, with 13 bases between the two germline ends. The CDR3 has 13 residues. TCRdb keeps only in-frame clones here, not all; method: immunoSEQ multiplex PCR. The sample contains under 45,000 clones, roughly 73% of which appear only once. The V call is TRBV30, the J call TRBJ1-5; D is perhaps TRBD1 (5 bases). The source material was peripheral blood. The sequence came from a woman in her seventies with acute or convalescent COVID-19. The CDR3 protein is CAWAVQGDQPQHF. CDR3 DNA: TGTGCCTGGGCTGTCCAGGGTGATCAGCCCCAGCATTTT.